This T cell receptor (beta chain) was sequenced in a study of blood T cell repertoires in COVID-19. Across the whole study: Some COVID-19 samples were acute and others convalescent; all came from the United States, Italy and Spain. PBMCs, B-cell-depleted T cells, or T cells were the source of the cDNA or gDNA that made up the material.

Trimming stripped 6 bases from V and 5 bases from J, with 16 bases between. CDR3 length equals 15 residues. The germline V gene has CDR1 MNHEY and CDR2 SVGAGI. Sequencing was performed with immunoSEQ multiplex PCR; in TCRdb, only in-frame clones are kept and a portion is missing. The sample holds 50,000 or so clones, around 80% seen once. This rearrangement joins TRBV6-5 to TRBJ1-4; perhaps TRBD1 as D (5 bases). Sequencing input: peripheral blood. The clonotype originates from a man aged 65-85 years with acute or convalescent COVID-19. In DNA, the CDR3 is TGTGCCAGCAGGCAGGACGGGGGAAGGAATGAAAAACTGTTTTTT. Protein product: CASRQDGGRNEKLFF.